This T cell receptor (beta chain) emerged from a study of shared clonotypes between healthy human individuals. Each subset's genomic DNA was split evenly across several immunoSEQ plates. TCRdb's copy holds only in-frame clones and misses some; the assay was immunoSEQ multiplex PCR. The table includes about 2.4 million clones, over 85% detected once. V was cut by 5 bases and J by 9 bases, with 17 bases left in between. CDR3 length: 14 amino acids. CDR1 MDHEN and CDR2 SYDVKM come from the germline V gene. The receptor was derived from a man younger than 30 in good health. Some clones in this sample may be carry-over from other donors' samples. Sequenced input: naive CD4+ T cells from PBMCs. As to subset: CD45RA+ positively selected. V gene TRBV28 combines with J gene TRBJ2-1; D might be TRBD2 (5 bases). The CDR3 loop reads CASSISPRGSEQFF. For the CDR3, the DNA is TGTGCCAGCAGTATATCCCCCCGGGGTAGTGAGCAGTTCTTC.